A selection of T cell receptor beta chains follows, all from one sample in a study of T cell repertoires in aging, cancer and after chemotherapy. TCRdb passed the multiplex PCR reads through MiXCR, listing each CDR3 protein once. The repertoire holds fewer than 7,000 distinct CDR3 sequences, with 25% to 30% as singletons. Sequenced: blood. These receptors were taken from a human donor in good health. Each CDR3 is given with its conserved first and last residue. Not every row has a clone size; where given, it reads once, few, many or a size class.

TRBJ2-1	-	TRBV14	CASSQVFSGPYNEQFF
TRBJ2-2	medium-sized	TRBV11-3	CASLRENHNTGELFF
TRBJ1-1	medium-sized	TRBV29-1	CSVGSDHTEAFF
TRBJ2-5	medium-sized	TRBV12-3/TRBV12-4	CASSLAGGPQETQYF
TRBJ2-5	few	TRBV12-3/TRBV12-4	CASSFVQGALETQYF
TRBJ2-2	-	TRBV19	CASKAGELFF
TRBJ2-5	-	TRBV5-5	CASSSNTGLPQETQYF
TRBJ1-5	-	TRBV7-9	CASSLSRGSNQPQHF
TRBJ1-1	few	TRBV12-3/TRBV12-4	CASSLALGGNTEAFF
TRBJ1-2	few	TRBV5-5	CASSPGRSYGYTF
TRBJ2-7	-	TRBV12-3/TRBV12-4	CASSPGAGQGAYEQYF
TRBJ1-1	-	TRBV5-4	CASSLEFGMNTEAFF
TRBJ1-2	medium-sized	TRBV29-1	CSVEAGAKGGYTF
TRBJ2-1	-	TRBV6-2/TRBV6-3	CATSPGLAGGSYNEQFF
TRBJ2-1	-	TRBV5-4	CAASGTSGGASSNEQFF
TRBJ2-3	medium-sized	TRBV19	CASSPQGTDTQYF
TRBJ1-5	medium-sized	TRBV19	CASNLQGYSNQPQHF
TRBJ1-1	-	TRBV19	CASKGTAPRLNTEAFF
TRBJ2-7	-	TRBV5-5	CASSVDIGGYEQYF
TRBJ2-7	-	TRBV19	CASSISPRAHEQYF
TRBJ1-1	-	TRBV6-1	CASSESHPQAFF
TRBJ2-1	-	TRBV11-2	CASSPDPGEQFF
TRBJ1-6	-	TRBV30	CAWRDRGRSYNSPLHF
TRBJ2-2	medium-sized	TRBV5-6	CASSLFRGLNTGELFF
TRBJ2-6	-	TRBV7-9	CASSLSESGANVLTF